Listed below are T cell receptor beta chains from one sample, sequenced in a study of blood T cell repertoires in COVID-19. Here immunoSEQ multiplex PCR was the method, and the copy in TCRdb shows in-frame clones only, minus some. The sample consists of 150,000 or so clones, about 85% of them appearing once. Input material: peripheral blood. These receptors all come from a woman aged 50 to 60 with COVID-19, enrolled during active disease. The CDR3 runs from the conserved cysteine through the conserved F or W. The D gene is left open where the match is weak. Some rows have no size entry. The others give once, few or many, or a class for an expanded clone.

clone size	V gene	J gene	D gene	CDR3 DNA	CDR3 protein
NA	TRBV6-5	TRBJ1-4	NA	TGTGCCAGCCGGAGGGCTGGAGTTGATGAAAAACTGTTTTTT	CASRRAGVDEKLFF
once	TRBV9	TRBJ1-2	TRBD1	TGTGCCAGCAGCCCCGGGACAGGGGTGGGCTACACCTTC	CASSPGTGVGYTF
NA	TRBV19	TRBJ2-5	TRBD1	TGTGCCAGTAGTGCACGACAGGGGTTGCAGACCCAGTACTTC	CASSARQGLQTQYF
NA	TRBV11-3	TRBJ2-3	NA	TGTGCCAGCAGCTCTATTCAGGGACACACAGATACGCAGTATTTT	CASSSIQGHTDTQYF
NA	TRBV18	TRBJ2-7	NA	TGTGCCAGCTCACCAGGCAGGCCAACGGAGCAGTACTTC	CASSPGRPTEQYF
NA	TRBV18	TRBJ2-1	NA	TGTGCCAGCTCACTGGACTATTACAATGAGCAGTTCTTC	CASSLDYYNEQFF
once	TRBV13	TRBJ1-1	NA	TGTGCCAGCAGCCTGGGCGGGTTAGGCACTGAAGCTTTCTTT	CASSLGGLGTEAFF
once	TRBV27	TRBJ1-2	NA	TGTGCCAGCAGTTTATATGGCCTCTCCGGCTACACCTTC	CASSLYGLSGYTF
NA	TRBV9	TRBJ2-2	NA	TGTGCCAGCAGCGTAAGGGGGGACAGTTCGAACACCGGGGAGCTGTTTTTT	CASSVRGDSSNTGELFF
NA	TRBV11-3	TRBJ2-3	NA	TGTGCCAGCAGCTATTCAACATGGGGAGGCCGGACAGATACGCAGTATTTT	CASSYSTWGGRTDTQYF
NA	TRBV7-9	TRBJ1-1	NA	TGTGCCAGCAGCTTGAGTACTGAAGCTTTCTTT	CASSLSTEAFF
NA	TRBV5-1	TRBJ1-3	TRBD1	TGCGCCAGCAGCTTGTCCGGGACAGGGACTGGAAACACCATATATTTT	CASSLSGTGTGNTIYF
NA	TRBV24-1	TRBJ1-2	TRBD1	TGTGCCACCAGTGATTCCCGGGACAGGGGGCGAGGCTACACCTTC	CATSDSRDRGRGYTF
NA	TRBV7-6	TRBJ1-1	TRBD1	TGTGCCAGCAGCACAGGGGGTGAAACTGAAGCTTTCTTT	CASSTGGETEAFF
NA	TRBV28	TRBJ2-2	NA	TGTGCCAGCAGTTCGGGACAGAACACCGGGGAGCTGTTTTTT	CASSSGQNTGELFF
NA	TRBV6-5	TRBJ2-1	TRBD1	TGTGCCAGCAGGTCAGGGACAGGGGTGTACAATGAGCAGTTCTTC	CASRSGTGVYNEQFF
NA	TRBV7-3	TRBJ1-6	TRBD1	TGTGCCAGCAGCTCGACAGGGCCCTATAATTCACCCCTCCACTTT	CASSSTGPYNSPLHF
NA	TRBV5-1	TRBJ2-5	NA	TGCGCCAGCAGCTTGGCCCGAGGACAAGAGACCCAGTACTTC	CASSLARGQETQYF
NA	TRBV10-3	TRBJ1-6	TRBD1	TGTGCCATCACCTTGGACAGGGCTAATTCACCCCTCCACTTT	CAITLDRANSPLHF
NA	TRBV29-1	TRBJ1-2	TRBD1	TGCAGCGGCCGACAGGGGGCGTCTGGAGGCTACACCTTC	CSGRQGASGGYTF
NA	TRBV2	TRBJ2-1	NA	TGTGCCACTCTTCAGGGCTACAATGAGCAGTTCTTC	CATLQGYNEQFF
NA	TRBV11-3	TRBJ2-2	TRBD2	TGTGCCAGCAGCGCAACTAGCGGGGCAAACCCGAACACCGGGGAGCTGTTTTTT	CASSATSGANPNTGELFF
NA	TRBV9	TRBJ2-3	NA	TGTGCCAGCAGCGTAGTCGGAGACGGGGTCACAGATACGCAGTATTTT	CASSVVGDGVTDTQYF
NA	TRBV3-1/TRBV3-2	TRBJ2-3	TRBD2	TGTGCCAGCAGCCGAACAACTAGCGGGGGGGCAGATACGCAGTATTTT	CASSRTTSGGADTQYF
NA	TRBV6-2/TRBV6-3	TRBJ2-1	TRBD2	TGTGCCAGCAGTCCCCTCGCGGGGGGGCGCGCCTACAATGAGCAGTTCTTC	CASSPLAGGRAYNEQFF
NA	TRBV19	TRBJ1-5	TRBD1	TGTGCCAGTAGTCCTGGACAGGGGGCAGGATTTGGTCTCAATCAGCCCCAGCATTTT	CASSPGQGAGFGLNQPQHF
NA	TRBV10-3	TRBJ2-5	NA	TGTGCCGGAAACAGGGATCCCCAAGAGACCCAGTACTTC	CAGNRDPQETQYF
NA	TRBV6-5	TRBJ1-2	NA	TGTGCCAGCAGTTACTCGCCGGGGGGCAATGGCTACACCTTC	CASSYSPGGNGYTF
NA	TRBV12-3/TRBV12-4	TRBJ1-2	TRBD1	TGTGCCAGCAGTACTGACAGGGGGTATGGCTACACCTTC	CASSTDRGYGYTF
NA	TRBV12-3/TRBV12-4	TRBJ2-7	NA	TGTGCCAGCAGTTTCGGCGCGGGACAGCAGTACTTC	CASSFGAGQQYF